This T cell receptor (beta chain) stems from a study of identical twins. The table lists this clonotype with a few counts. Carrying unique molecular identifiers, the cDNA also gained a universal primer site through template switching. TCRdb passed the 5' RACE reads through MiXCR, listing each CDR3 protein once. The sample lists some 710,000 distinct CDR3 sequences, approximately 6% occurring once. Trimming took 0 bases from V and 9 from J; bases not matched to a gene: 10. Germline loops: CDR1 SGHRS, CDR2 YFSETQ. The CDR3 loop spans 16 amino acids. Healthy Caucasians were all of the donors. Sequencing was performed on naive T cells sorted from blood. The clonotype was recovered from a man between 18 and 35 years old in good health. The chain links TRBV5-1 to TRBJ2-1; 9 bases agree with TRBD2. This chain's CDR3 is CASSLVQAGGYGEQFF. In DNA, the CDR3 is TGCGCCAGCAGCTTGGTACAAGCGGGAGGATACGGTGAGCAGTTCTTC.